This T cell receptor (beta chain) comes out of a study of blood T cell repertoires in COVID-19. At the level of the study: Acute and convalescent COVID-19 specimens originated in the United States, Italy and Spain. T cells, B-cell-depleted T cells, or PBMCs supplied cDNA or gDNA.

The germline gives CDR1 SQVTM, CDR2 ANQGSEA. Trimming at V came to 2 bases and at J to 0 bases, leaving 6 bases not matched to a gene. The CDR3 runs 16 residues. The study recruited people aged about 18 to 95 years across some 23 US areas. Original processing methods: Reference gene primers were amplified, and this amplification served to estimate nucleated cell counts. The protocol was immunoSEQ multiplex PCR, while the TCRdb copy is restricted to in-frame clones and leaves out a portion. V, J and clone size were drawn from that table, and D and trimming were deduced from the DNA. The sample comprises about 310,000 clones, 75% to 90% of which are singletons, and under 2.5% rests with the top ten.

Sequencing input: PBMCs or T cells enriched from blood (not recorded which). The source is a man under 40 who had recovered from COVID-19. The J gene is TRBJ1-1, the V gene TRBV29-1, with TRBD1 matching over 10 bases. DNA for the CDR3: TGCAGCGTTGAATCGGGGACAGGGGTTATGAACACTGAAGCTTTCTTT. Amino acids: CSVESGTGVMNTEAFF.